The present entry profiles one T cell receptor beta chain with its context. Its target is not known. The sample is drawn from a study of CD8+ T cells in alopecia areata. Germline CDR1 is ENHRY and CDR2 is SYGVKD. The V segment lost 3 bases and the J segment 10 bases; nucleotides outside the gene matches: 6. The CDR3 loop spans 14 amino acids. Extraction and reverse transcription of RNA yielded cDNA as the sequencing template. Only in-frame clones appear in the TCRdb table, and some are missing; sequencing was by immunoSEQ multiplex PCR. This table holds about 150,000 clones, 55% found once. Overall study results and limits: Mice gave a clearer picture of TCR sharing than patients did, possibly for HLA-related reasons.

This receptor was taken from a human donor in good health. Input material: CD4+ T cells sorted from blood. The chain is built from TRBV10-3 and TRBJ2-1, with 10 bases that match TRBD2. The CDR3 nucleotides read TGTGCCATCAGTGAAAGGACTAGCGGATTGGAGCAGTTCTTC. It encodes CAISERTSGLEQFF.